These 32 T cell receptor beta chains were all obtained from the same sample, sequenced in a study of OX40 agonist ivuxolimab in advanced cancers. This table comes from immunoSEQ multiplex PCR, and its TCRdb copy is limited to in-frame clones, with some not included. The sample lists 25,000 to 35,000 clones; approximately 91% were seen once. Material: CD4+ or CD8+ T cells sorted from blood, obtained in a trial of the OX40 agonist ivuxolimab. These receptors originate from an adult with an advanced solid tumor such as melanoma, head and neck, liver or kidney cancer.

The CDR3 region is CASSLTGQIEQFF. Here the CDR3 DNA reads TGCGCCAGCAGCCTAACCGGGCAGATTGAGCAGTTCTTC. This rearrangement joins TRBV5-1 to TRBJ2-1, with D uncertain. Germline V gene lookup returns CDR1 SGHRS and CDR2 YFSETQ. The V end lost 4 bases, the J end lost 9 bases, and 14 bases lay between the germline ends. This CDR3 spans 13 amino acids.

The chain couples TRBV7-2 to TRBJ2-1; TRBD2 matches at 10 bases. This CDR3 region has 16 residues. V lost 7 bases to trimming and J lost 10 bases; unmatched junction nucleotides: 16. Per the germline V gene, CDR1 is SGHTA and CDR2 is FQGNSA. The CDR3 is CASTVLRASGGDEQFF. In DNA, the CDR3 is TGTGCCAGCACCGTACTTAGGGCCAGCGGGGGGGACGAGCAGTTCTTC. Using reference TRBV7-2 and TRBJ2-1 for the parts outside the CDR3, the full variable domain is GAGVSQSPSNKVTEKGKDVELRCDPISGHTALYWYRQSLGQGLEFLIYFQGNSAPDKSGLPSDRFSAERTGGSVSTLTIQRTQQEDSAVYLCASTVLRASGGDEQFFGPGTRLTVL.

This clone was counted once. This chain connects TRBV4-1 to TRBJ2-7; 10 bases map to TRBD2. The germline V gene encodes CDR1 MGHRA and CDR2 YSYEKL. The CDR3 consists of 15 residues. V shed 4 bases and J 4 bases; nucleotides not matched to a gene: 7. CDR3 region: CASSRGVAGGYEQYF. CDR3 bases: TGCGCCAGCAGCCGAGGGGTAGCGGGAGGTTACGAGCAGTACTTC.

This chain connects TRBV30 to TRBJ2-3; D is ambiguous. CDR1 is GTSNPN and CDR2 is SVGIG in the germline V gene (reference sequence). The CDR3 runs to 14 residues. The V end lost 0 bases, the J end lost 2 bases, and 9 bases lay between the germline ends. The CDR3 loop is CAWSVESLTDTQYF. The CDR3, as DNA: TGTGCCTGGAGTGTAGAGTCCCTCACAGATACGCAGTATTTT. The variable domain in full, completed from reference TRBV30 and TRBJ2-3, reads SQTIHQWPATLVQPVGSPLSLECTVEGTSNPNLYWYRQAAGRGLQLLFYSVGIGQISSEVPQNLSASRPQDRQFILSSKKLLLSDSGFYLCAWSVESLTDTQYFGPGTRLTVL.

The J gene is TRBJ2-5, the V gene TRBV4-3; 8 nucleotides match TRBD2. CDR1 and CDR2 (germline): LGHNA, YSLEER. The ends lost 0 bases at V and 9 bases at J; junction bases unmatched: 15. This CDR3 spans 17 amino acids. The CDR3: CASSQDLMLRGDRAQYF. In DNA form, the CDR3 reads TGCGCCAGCAGCCAAGATCTGATGTTGCGGGGGGATCGGGCCCAGTACTTC.

The chain couples TRBV27 to TRBJ2-2, with D possibly matching TRBD2 (5 bases). This CDR3 region has 15 residues. V was trimmed by 2 bases and J by 7 bases, leaving 14 bases between them. Germline V gene lookup returns CDR1 MNHEY and CDR2 SMNVEV (reference sequence). The CDR3 reads CASSLSLGGFGELFF. DNA of the CDR3: TGTGCCAGCAGTTTAAGCCTTGGAGGCTTCGGGGAGCTGTTTTTT.

This clone was detected only once. The chain has TRBV5-8 and TRBJ2-2; the D gene could be TRBD1 or TRBD2 (5 bases each). This CDR3 comprises 16 residues. V was trimmed by 7 bases and J by 5 bases, leaving 21 bases between them. CDR1 is SGHTS, CDR2 YDEGEE, per germline. The CDR3: CASQVPGPLRTGELFF. Written as DNA, the CDR3 is TGTGCCAGCCAAGTACCGGGACCCCTGAGGACCGGGGAGCTGTTTTTT. The variable domain in full, with the rest retrieved from reference TRBV5-8 and TRBJ2-2, is EAGVTQSPTHLIKTRGQQATLRCSPISGHTSVYWYQQALGLGLQFLLWYDEGEERNRGNFPPRFSGRQFPNYSSELNVNALELEDSALYLCASQVPGPLRTGELFFGEGSRLTVL.

This clone occurred a few times. The chain carries TRBV7-9 and TRBJ2-1; no clear D. The V end lost 4 bases, the J end lost 8 bases, and 6 bases lay between the germline ends. CDR3 length: 11 amino acids. Germline loops: CDR1 SEHNR, CDR2 FQNEAQ (reference sequence). For the CDR3, the DNA is TGTGCCAGCAGCTCGCTTCATGAGCAGTTCTTC. Protein product: CASSSLHEQFF.

This sequence joins TRBV29-1 and TRBJ2-1; weak D call: TRBD2 (6 bases). Trimming removed 4 bases at V and 0 bases at J, with 16 bases between. Germline CDR1 reads SQVTM; CDR2 reads ANQGSEA. This CDR3 is 16 amino acids long. The DNA of the CDR3 is TGCAGCGTTGCTGGTCAGGGAGGCAGCTCCTACAATGAGCAGTTCTTC. Amino acid sequence: CSVAGQGGSSYNEQFF.

For the CDR3, the DNA is TGTGCCAGCAGGGGGGGCGGTTTCTCCTACAATGAGCAGTTCTTC. This gives the protein CASRGGGFSYNEQFF. This rearrangement joins TRBV2 to TRBJ2-1; D is possibly TRBD1 or TRBD2 (6 bases each). Trimming left V 6 bases short and J 0 bases short, with 12 bases between. Germline V CDR1 and CDR2: SNHLY, FYNNEI. There are 15 residues in the CDR3.

About this clone: One end of the junction fails to match germline, which may point to a read error. V and J are TRBV27 and TRBJ2-4; D is perhaps TRBD1 or TRBD2 (5 bases each). The CDR3 is 15 residues long. The germline CDR1 and CDR2 sequences are MNHEY and SMNVEV (reference sequence). CDR3: CASGFWGVGGTIQYF. CDR3 nucleotides: TGTGCCAGCGGTTTTTGGGGCGTCGGAGGTACCATTCAGTACTTC.

The J gene is TRBJ2-2, the V gene TRBV27; TRBD2 aligns across 11 bases. V was clipped by 5 bases and J by 5 bases; unmatched bases: 7. Looked up from germline, CDR1 is MNHEY and CDR2 is SMNVEV (reference sequence). There are 16 residues in the CDR3. The CDR3 is CASSIAGGPGTGELFF. The CDR3 coding sequence is TGTGCCAGCAGTATAGCGGGGGGGCCGGGGACCGGGGAGCTGTTTTTT.

This chain connects TRBV19 to TRBJ1-2; D is undetermined. There are 15 residues in the CDR3. CDR1 and CDR2 (germline): LNHDA, SQIVND (reference sequence). V was clipped by 4 bases and J by 2 bases, with 14 bases between them. The CDR3 DNA is TGTGCCAGTAGTAAGTGGGATGAGGAAAACTATGGCTACACCTTC. Translated: CASSKWDEENYGYTF. Full variable domain (rest looked up from reference TRBV19 and TRBJ1-2): DGGITQSPKYLFRKEGQNVTLSCEQNLNHDAMYWYRQDPGQGLRLIYYSQIVNDFQKGDIAEGYSVSREKKESFPLTVTSAQKNPTAFYLCASSKWDEENYGYTFGSGTRLTVV.

This clone was counted a single time. This specimen includes other DNA sequences encoding the same CDR3. This chain connects TRBV5-4 to TRBJ2-3; 7 nucleotides line up with TRBD1. V shed 4 bases, J shed 4 bases, and the junction held 6 bases outside the gene matches. This CDR3 spans 14 amino acids. Germline-derived CDR1 and CDR2 are SGHNT and YYREEE (reference sequence). CDR3 protein: CASSQTGIPDTQYF. The CDR3 nucleotides read TGTGCCAGCAGCCAGACAGGGATCCCAGATACGCAGTATTTT.

In its sample, this clone was seen once. J is TRBJ1-1 and V is TRBV19, with D hard to call. There are 13 residues in the CDR3. CDR1 is LNHDA, CDR2 SQIVND, per germline (reference sequence). V was pared by 3 bases and J by 2 bases, with 7 bases between. CDR3 DNA sequence: TGTGCCAGTAGTATGCGGTTAAACACTGAAGCTTTCTTT. It encodes CASSMRLNTEAFF.

This chain connects TRBV6-1 to TRBJ1-1; D might be TRBD1 (5 bases). Germline CDR1 reads MNHNS; CDR2 reads SASEGT. This CDR3 has 15 residues. V lost 4 bases and J 2 bases, leaving 14 bases between the germline ends. For the CDR3, the DNA is TGTGCCAGCAGTGCCCCAGGGAAAGGAAACACTGAAGCTTTCTTT. Amino acids: CASSAPGKGNTEAFF.

The chain links TRBV19 to TRBJ2-7; possibly TRBD1 for D (5 bases). Trimming removed 3 bases from V and 2 bases from J, with 11 bases in between. Germline V gene data show CDR1 as LNHDA and CDR2 as SQIVND (reference sequence). The CDR3 extends over 14 amino acids. The CDR3 spells CASSITGATYEQYF. DNA for the CDR3: TGTGCCAGTAGTATTACAGGCGCCACCTACGAGCAGTACTTC.

This chain uses TRBV4-1 with TRBJ1-1, with 9 bases aligning to TRBD1. The CDR3 runs to 16 residues. V lost 6 bases and J lost 1; bases outside the gene matches: 9. From germline, CDR1 is MGHRA and CDR2 YSYEKL. The CDR3 sequence is CASSPTPGQGNTEAFF. For the CDR3, the DNA is TGCGCCAGCAGTCCTACCCCGGGACAGGGGAACACTGAAGCTTTCTTT.

The chain employs TRBV4-1 and TRBJ2-1, with D possibly TRBD2 on 6 matching bases. Germline values: CDR1 MGHRA, CDR2 YSYEKL. V was shortened by 4 bases and J by 5 bases, with 18 bases between the two germline ends. The CDR3 covers 16 residues. The CDR3 reads CASSPPPASAHNEQFF. In nucleotides, the CDR3 is TGCGCCAGCAGCCCCCCACCTGCTAGCGCACACAATGAGCAGTTCTTC.

This sequence joins TRBV7-6 and TRBJ2-1; D perhaps matches TRBD2 (5 bases). Germline V lookup: CDR1 SGHVS, CDR2 FNYEAQ. The CDR3 sequence is 15 residues long. Trimming removed 0 bases at V and 9 bases at J, with 15 bases between. Written as DNA, the CDR3 is TGTGCCAGCAGCTTAGCGCCGGACTTCCTTGGTGAGCAGTTCTTC. Translation gives CASSLAPDFLGEQFF.

This chain connects TRBV15 to TRBJ1-2, with 9 bases lining up with TRBD1. CDR1 and CDR2 (germline): LNHNV, YYDKDF (reference sequence). This CDR3 region has 15 residues. Trimming at V came to 5 bases and at J to 7 bases, leaving 11 bases not matched to a gene. The CDR3 spells CATSQDLQGAGGYTF. The CDR3 region has the DNA TGTGCCACCAGCCAAGACCTACAGGGGGCAGGTGGCTACACCTTC.

The J gene is TRBJ2-2, the V gene TRBV11-2; unclear D gene. V was cut by 3 bases and J by 6 bases, with 5 bases left in between. This CDR3 has 12 residues. The germline CDR1 and CDR2 sequences are SGHAT and FQNNGV. The CDR3 is CASSLDAGELFF. The CDR3, as DNA: TGTGCCAGCAGCTTGGACGCCGGGGAGCTGTTTTTT.

The chain couples TRBV28 to TRBJ2-1; D perhaps matches TRBD2 (6 bases). V shed 4 bases and J shed 4 bases, with 11 bases lying between them. Germline V lookup: CDR1 MDHEN, CDR2 SYDVKM. The CDR3 totals 14 residues. DNA for the CDR3: TGTGCCAGCAGTTGGACGGGAGCTTACAATGAGCAGTTCTTC. Protein: CASSWTGAYNEQFF.

This chain joins TRBV20-1 and TRBJ2-7; D is unresolved. V was shortened by 5 bases and J by 5 bases, with 10 bases between the two germline ends. There are 11 residues in the CDR3. The germline CDR1 and CDR2 sequences are DFQATT and SNEGSKA (reference sequence). For the CDR3, the DNA is TGCAGTGCTGCACACCCAAACGAGCAGTACTTC. Amino acid sequence: CSAAHPNEQYF.

The gene calls are TRBV7-6 and TRBJ2-2; possibly TRBD1 for D (6 bases). This CDR3 contains 15 residues. The V and J ends lost 3 bases and 5 bases respectively, with 13 bases between them. Germline CDR1 is SGHVS and CDR2 is FNYEAQ. The DNA of the CDR3 is TGTGCCAGCAGCTTTCTACAGGGACGGACCGGGGAGCTGTTTTTT. It translates to CASSFLQGRTGELFF.

V usage is TRBV1 and J usage is TRBJ2-3; TRBD1 was called by the table and not checked on the DNA. TRBV1 is described as a pseudogene. This CDR3 comprises 14 residues. The CDR3, as DNA: TGCACCAGCAGCCAAGAAGCACCACAGTTAACGCAGTATTTT. Its translation is CTSSQEAPQLTQYF.

The chain couples TRBV29-1 to TRBJ2-7; no firm D call. CDR1 and CDR2 (germline): SQVTM, ANQGSEA. The CDR3 runs to 15 residues. V was clipped by 4 bases and J by 6 bases, with 22 bases between them. The CDR3 nucleotides read TGCAGCGTTGTCTGGCAGGCCTATCTCTTTACCGAGCAGTACTTC. Translation: CSVVWQAYLFTEQYF.

The chain has TRBV10-3 and TRBJ2-7; TRBD1 agrees at 10 bases. The CDR3 extends over 16 amino acids. Germline trimming cut 6 bases from V and 3 bases from J; bases unmatched to any gene: 11. Germline lookup yields CDR1 ENHRY and CDR2 SYGVKD. The CDR3 protein is CAIRPCRDRGSYEQYF. The CDR3 DNA reads as TGTGCCATCAGACCCTGCCGGGACAGGGGTAGCTACGAGCAGTACTTC.

The chain employs TRBV27 and TRBJ2-1; weak D call: TRBD2 (5 bases). Trimming removed 6 bases at V and 4 bases at J, with 19 bases between. From germline, CDR1 is MNHEY and CDR2 SMNVEV (reference sequence). This CDR3 has 16 amino acids. CDR3 in amino acids: CASSLGWRPPYNEQFF. The CDR3 nucleotides read TGTGCCAGCAGCCTCGGGTGGAGGCCACCTTACAATGAGCAGTTCTTC.

This clone has a single count. The J gene is TRBJ1-2, the V gene TRBV9, with 7 bases lining up with TRBD1. V shed 4 bases and J 5 bases; nucleotides not matched to a gene: 8. This CDR3 is built from 14 residues. The V gene's germline CDR1 is SGDLS and CDR2 YYNGEE. The CDR3 coding sequence is TGTGCCAGCAGCTCAACAGGGGCGGGGTATGGCTACACCTTC. It is translated as CASSSTGAGYGYTF.

This chain connects TRBV5-1 to TRBJ2-7; a possible D gene is TRBD2 (5 bases). V was trimmed by 1 base and J by 3 bases, leaving 5 bases between them. This CDR3 is 12 amino acids long. Germline V CDR1 and CDR2: SGHRS, YFSETQ. This CDR3 reads CASSLTSYEQYF. CDR3 nucleotides: TGCGCCAGCAGCTTGACTAGCTACGAGCAGTACTTC.

The V call is TRBV9, the J call TRBJ2-7; 7 bases match TRBD2. CDR1 and CDR2 from the germline V gene are SGDLS and YYNGEE. The CDR3 is made up of 14 amino acids. J was trimmed by 2 bases and V by 0 bases; bases with no gene match: 2. The CDR3 here is CASSVAGGTYEQYF. CDR3 bases: TGTGCCAGCAGCGTAGCGGGAGGCACCTACGAGCAGTACTTC.